The 8 T cell receptor beta chains listed next were all sequenced from one sample in a study of T cell changes during pregnancy in multiple sclerosis. Data came from immunoSEQ multiplex PCR; TCRdb stores just in-frame clones and leaves some out. The sample consists of under 55,000 clones, about 92% of them appearing once. The sample in question was CD4+ T cells from peripheral blood mononuclear cells, obtained before pregnancy. The receptors stem from a female donor with multiple sclerosis, enrolled in a pregnancy study.

V and J are TRBV27 and TRBJ1-1; TRBD1 matches 9 bases. CDR1 is MNHEY, CDR2 SMNVEV, per germline (reference sequence). There are 14 residues in the CDR3. The J segment lost 0 bases and the V segment lost 6 bases, leaving 2 bases of the junction unmatched. The CDR3 protein is CASSYRGLNTEAFF. The CDR3 region has the DNA TGTGCCAGCAGCTACAGGGGGCTGAACACTGAAGCTTTCTTT.

V gene TRBV25-1 combines with J gene TRBJ1-2; D is possibly TRBD1 (6 bases). The CDR3 covers 13 residues. V was pared by 4 bases and J by 8 bases, with 14 bases between. Germline CDR1 reads MGHDK; CDR2 reads SYGVNS. The CDR3: CASSGVGGHGYTF. The CDR3 coding sequence is TGTGCCAGCAGTGGGGTGGGGGGGCACGGCTACACCTTC.

This clone appeared a few times. The V call is TRBV11-2, the J call TRBJ2-2, with D hard to call. V shed 5 bases and J shed 2 bases, with 6 bases lying between them. This CDR3 contains 13 residues. Germline V lookup: CDR1 SGHAT, CDR2 FQNNGV. CDR3 in amino acids: CASSPSNTGELFF. CDR3 nucleotide sequence: TGTGCCAGCAGCCCCTCTAACACCGGGGAGCTGTTTTTT.

J is TRBJ2-1 and V is TRBV15, with 12 positions matching TRBD2. Germline values: CDR1 LNHNV, CDR2 YYDKDF (reference sequence). Unmatched junction bases numbered 3, after V lost 2 bases and J lost 7 bases. CDR3 length: 15 amino acids. CDR3 in amino acids: CATSRWTSGINEQFF. The CDR3 nucleotides read TGTGCCACCAGCAGATGGACTAGCGGGATAAATGAGCAGTTCTTC.

This chain uses TRBV30 with TRBJ2-1; TRBD2 matches 10 bases. The CDR3 consists of 19 residues. V shed 0 bases, J shed 1 base, and the junction held 12 bases outside the gene matches. Germline V lookup: CDR1 GTSNPN, CDR2 SVGIG (reference sequence). CDR3 nucleotides: TGTGCCTGGAGTGTACTCGCTAGCGGGAGAATTGGATCCTACAATGAGCAGTTCTTC. Amino acid sequence: CAWSVLASGRIGSYNEQFF.

V gene TRBV2 combines with J gene TRBJ1-2; D perhaps matches TRBD1 (6 bases). Germline V gene sequence: CDR1 SNHLY, CDR2 FYNNEI. The V end lost 5 bases, the J end lost 4 bases, and 14 bases lay between the germline ends. The length of the CDR3 is 14 residues. The CDR3 sequence is CASSQDSYLYGYTF. CDR3 in DNA: TGTGCCAGCAGTCAGGACAGTTACCTCTATGGCTACACCTTC.

The chain uses TRBV30 and TRBJ1-2; perhaps TRBD1 as D (5 bases). The germline CDR1 and CDR2 sequences are GTSNPN and SVGIG (reference sequence). V dropped 1 base and J dropped 7 bases, with 7 bases sitting between them. There are 11 residues in the CDR3. The DNA for the CDR3 is TGTGCCTGGAGTGAAGGGGCTGGCTACACCTTC. As protein: CAWSEGAGYTF.

The gene calls are TRBV6-6 and TRBJ2-7; tentatively, D is TRBD2 (5 bases). The germline V and J ends were trimmed by 2 bases and 0 bases, with 8 bases remaining between them. The germline gives CDR1 MNHNY, CDR2 SVGAGI (reference sequence). The CDR3 covers 14 residues. The CDR3 protein is CASSYSTSSYEQYF. In DNA form, the CDR3 reads TGTGCCAGCAGTTACAGCACTAGCTCCTACGAGCAGTACTTC.